This entry lists 21 T cell receptor beta chains sequenced from one sample in a study of cytotoxic CD8 clonotypes in ibrutinib-treated CLL. Profiling relied on immunoSEQ multiplex PCR, and the TCRdb table lists in-frame clones only, not all of them. The data contain more than 200,000 clones, around three quarters of them singletons. Specimen: PBMCs, collected after 24 months of ibrutinib treatment. These receptors came from a human donor with chronic lymphocytic leukemia.

The chain links TRBV29-1 to TRBJ1-1; 10 nucleotides align to TRBD1. The J segment lost 5 bases and the V segment lost 6 bases, leaving 3 bases of the junction unmatched. The CDR3 sequence is 12 residues long. CDR1 is SQVTM and CDR2 is ANQGSEA in the germline V gene. This CDR3 is CSVDRGRTEAFF. In DNA, the CDR3 is TGCAGCGTAGACAGGGGGCGTACTGAAGCTTTCTTT.

This clone appeared a few times. The chain joins TRBV5-4 to TRBJ1-1, with TRBD1 matching over 7 bases. CDR1 is SGHNT and CDR2 is YYREEE in the germline V gene (reference sequence). This CDR3 region has 15 residues. J gave up 8 bases and V 5 bases, and 15 bases lay outside the gene matches. The CDR3 protein is CASRTSGTVSREAFF. CDR3 sequence (DNA): TGTGCCAGCAGAACCTCGGGGACAGTCAGCAGGGAAGCTTTCTTT.

The sample holds one count of this clone. V is TRBV4-3 and J is TRBJ2-1; D is perhaps TRBD1 (6 bases). V lost 3 bases to trimming and J lost 0 bases, with 21 bases between them. Germline V CDR1 and CDR2: LGHNA, YSLEER. The CDR3 is 19 amino acids. CDR3 sequence (DNA): TGCGCCAGCAGCCAGGGATTACCGGGACAACGACCCTCCTACAATGAGCAGTTCTTC. Protein product: CASSQGLPGQRPSYNEQFF.

The chain joins TRBV11-2 to TRBJ2-1; D unresolved. This CDR3 spans 9 amino acids. Germline V lookup: CDR1 SGHAT, CDR2 FQNNGV. Trimming removed 2 bases from V and 14 bases from J, with 4 bases in between. CDR3: CASSLRKFF. The DNA of the CDR3 is TGTGCCAGCAGCTTAAGGAAGTTCTTC.

CDR3 in amino acids: CASSFGYEQYF. The CDR3 bases are TGTGCCAGCAGTTTCGGTTACGAGCAGTACTTC. The chain couples TRBV28 to TRBJ2-7; D is uncertain. CDR1 is MDHEN, CDR2 SYDVKM, per germline. This CDR3 has 11 amino acids. Trimming shortened V by 3 bases and J by 4 bases, and 4 bases separated the two germline ends.

The rearrangement joins TRBV5-8 to TRBJ1-1; TRBD1 agrees at 7 bases. The CDR3 runs to 13 residues. The junction had 3 bases not matched to a gene; V was cut back by 2 bases and J by 5 bases. Germline V gene lookup returns CDR1 SGHTS and CDR2 YDEGEE. CDR3 amino acids: CASSLDRVTEAFF. The CDR3 DNA reads TGTGCCAGCAGCTTAGACAGGGTGACTGAAGCTTTCTTT.

This sequence joins TRBV18 and TRBJ1-1; no definite D call. The V and J ends lost 9 bases and 4 bases respectively, with 12 bases between them. The CDR3 has 12 residues. In germline, CDR1 is KGHSH, CDR2 LQKENI. The CDR3 loop reads CASSGEVTEAFF. CDR3 DNA sequence: TGTGCCAGTTCTGGCGAGGTCACTGAAGCTTTCTTT.

The chain carries TRBV11-2 and TRBJ2-7, with D maybe TRBD1 (5 bases). The CDR3 spans 13 residues. CDR1 is SGHAT and CDR2 is FQNNGV in the germline V gene. V was shortened by 3 bases and J by 3 bases, with 9 bases between the two germline ends. The DNA of the CDR3 is TGTGCCAGCAGCTTGAACAGGAACTACGAGCAGTACTTC. Its translation: CASSLNRNYEQYF.

V gene TRBV7-2 combines with J gene TRBJ2-7; D might be TRBD2 (5 bases). The CDR3 length is 15 residues. V lost 3 bases and J lost 4, with 16 bases in between. Germline V gene lookup returns CDR1 SGHTA and CDR2 FQGNSA. The chain's CDR3 is CASSFDGLRSYEQYF. The CDR3 nucleotides are TGTGCCAGCAGCTTCGACGGACTGCGCTCTTACGAGCAGTACTTC.

The chain carries TRBV6-5 and TRBJ2-3; D is possibly TRBD2 (5 bases). CDR1 is MNHEY, CDR2 SVGAGI, per germline. The V end lost 3 bases, the J end lost 0 bases, and 10 bases lay between the germline ends. CDR3 length: 15 residues. The CDR3 spells CASSYGLASTDTQYF. CDR3 sequence (DNA): TGTGCCAGCAGTTATGGACTGGCTAGCACAGATACGCAGTATTTT.

This chain joins TRBV15 and TRBJ1-4; D is undetermined. Germline V CDR1 and CDR2: LNHNV, YYDKDF (reference sequence). This CDR3 has 12 residues. V lost 3 bases and J 8 bases, leaving 7 bases between the germline ends. In DNA, the CDR3 is TGTGCCACCAGCAGGGTTGGGGAAAAACTGTTTTTT. As protein: CATSRVGEKLFF. The full variable domain, its missing parts supplied by reference TRBV15 and TRBJ1-4, is DAMVIQNPRYQVTQFGKPVTLSCSQTLNHNVMYWYQQKSSQAPKLLFHYYDKDFNNEADTPDNFQSRRPNTSFCFLDIRSPGLGDTAMYLCATSRVGEKLFFGSGTQLSVL.

The chain recombines TRBV27 with TRBJ2-1; TRBD1 agrees at 7 bases. With 5 bases clipped from V and 0 bases from J, the junction kept 4 bases outside the gene matches. This CDR3 contains 15 residues. The germline V gene has CDR1 MNHEY and CDR2 SMNVEV (reference sequence). The CDR3 here is CASSEDRSSYNEQFF. Here the CDR3 DNA reads TGTGCCAGCAGTGAGGACAGGAGCTCCTACAATGAGCAGTTCTTC.

The CDR3 DNA is TGTGCCAGCAGGAATGACCGGTCCCAGTATTTT. Translating gives CASRNDRSQYF. The chain links TRBV6-5 to TRBJ2-3; no reliable D call. This CDR3 contains 11 residues. With 6 bases removed from V and 12 bases from J, the gap between germline ends came to 13 bases. The V gene's germline CDR1 is MNHEY and CDR2 SVGAGI.

CDR3 nucleotides: TGTGCCAGCAGTTACTCCGGACAGCCATACGAGCAGTACTTC. As protein: CASSYSGQPYEQYF. V is TRBV6-6 and J is TRBJ2-7; possible D gene TRBD1, 6 bases. The germline V gene encodes CDR1 MNHNY and CDR2 SVGAGI (reference sequence). V dropped 0 bases and J dropped 4 bases, with 10 bases sitting between them. The CDR3 is made up of 14 amino acids.

The V and J genes are TRBV18 and TRBJ2-1, with a weak D call TRBD2 (5 bases). The CDR3 is made up of 15 amino acids. Trimming cost V 3 bases and J 3 bases, with 12 bases left between them. Germline V lookup: CDR1 KGHSH, CDR2 LQKENI. The CDR3 DNA sequence: TGTGCCAGCTCACCCTTGAGCGGAGACTACAATGAGCAGTTCTTC. It is translated as CASSPLSGDYNEQFF.

This clone showed up just once. The chain combines TRBV13 with TRBJ2-7; 8 bases match TRBD1. This CDR3 is 14 amino acids long. Germline V gene sequence: CDR1 PRHDT, CDR2 FYEKMQ (reference sequence). With V trimmed by 5 bases and J by 5 bases, 8 bases remained unmatched. The CDR3 reads CASSPNRGNNEQYF. The DNA for the CDR3 is TGTGCCAGCAGCCCAAACAGGGGGAACAACGAGCAGTACTTC.

The J gene is TRBJ2-7, the V gene TRBV9; no definite D call. V was shortened by 0 bases and J by 5 bases, with 9 bases between the two germline ends. The length of the CDR3 is 13 residues. Germline lookup yields CDR1 SGDLS and CDR2 YYNGEE. The chain's CDR3 is CASSVGPGDEQYF. In DNA, the CDR3 is TGTGCCAGCAGCGTAGGTCCAGGTGACGAGCAGTACTTC.

The gene calls are TRBV30 and TRBJ1-4, with D possibly TRBD1 on 5 matching bases. Per germline, CDR1 GTSNPN and CDR2 SVGIG (reference sequence). V was clipped by 2 bases and J by 7 bases, with 17 bases between them. The CDR3 consists of 15 residues. As DNA, the CDR3 is TGTGCCTGGAGTTCCGCCCTTTCGGGGGGTGAAAAACTGTTTTTT. This sequence encodes CAWSSALSGGEKLFF.

V and J are TRBV28 and TRBJ2-7, with 12 nucleotides matching TRBD2. The trim removed 3 bases at V and 8 bases at J, leaving 2 bases unmatched. Germline CDR1 is MDHEN and CDR2 is SYDVKM. The CDR3 consists of 13 residues. Here the CDR3 reads CASSLTSGSKQYF. CDR3 coding DNA: TGTGCCAGCAGTTTGACTAGCGGGAGTAAGCAGTACTTC.

This clone appeared a few times. CDR3 sequence reads: CASTGTVKGYPGELFF. The CDR3 nucleotides are TGTGCCAGCACCGGGACCGTCAAGGGATACCCCGGGGAGCTGTTTTTT. The chain carries TRBV2 and TRBJ2-2; tentatively, D is TRBD1 or TRBD2 (5 bases each). Germline V gene data show CDR1 as SNHLY and CDR2 as FYNNEI. With 7 bases removed from V and 6 bases from J, the gap between germline ends came to 21 bases. The CDR3 runs to 16 residues.

J is TRBJ2-2 and V is TRBV9; no clear D gene. V shed 0 bases and J shed 6 bases, with 12 bases lying between them. This CDR3 contains 15 residues. Germline values: CDR1 SGDLS, CDR2 YYNGEE. The CDR3 DNA reads as TGTGCCAGCAGCGTAGCTCCCGGAACACCCGGGGAGCTGTTTTTT. Amino acid sequence: CASSVAPGTPGELFF.